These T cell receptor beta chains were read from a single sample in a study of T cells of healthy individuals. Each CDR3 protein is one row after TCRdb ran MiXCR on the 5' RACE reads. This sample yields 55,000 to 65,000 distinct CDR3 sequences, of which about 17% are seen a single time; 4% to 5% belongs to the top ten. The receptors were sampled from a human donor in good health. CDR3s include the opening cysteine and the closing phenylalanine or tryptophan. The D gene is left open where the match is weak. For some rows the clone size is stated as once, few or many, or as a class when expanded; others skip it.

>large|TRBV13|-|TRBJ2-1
CASSFEGLDNNEQFF
TGTGCCAGCAGCTTCGAGGGGCTGGACAACAATGAGCAGTTCTTC
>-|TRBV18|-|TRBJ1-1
CASSDFAGTEAFF
TGTGCCAGCTCAGATTTCGCGGGAACTGAAGCTTTCTTT
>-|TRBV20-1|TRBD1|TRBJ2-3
CSYGQGGDTQYF
TGCAGTTACGGACAGGGGGGAGATACGCAGTATTTT
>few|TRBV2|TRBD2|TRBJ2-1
CASINSGGAVDEQFF
TGTGCCAGCATTAACAGCGGGGGGGCCGTAGATGAGCAGTTCTTC
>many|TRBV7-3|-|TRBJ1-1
CASSQQGGSTEAFF
TGTGCCAGCAGTCAACAGGGAGGTTCTACCGAAGCTTTCTTT
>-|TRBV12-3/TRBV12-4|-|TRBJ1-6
CASRLHRERNSPLHF
TGTGCCAGCAGACTTCACAGGGAACGGAATTCACCCCTCCACTTT
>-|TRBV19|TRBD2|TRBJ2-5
CASSPRTSAPRVGQYF
TGTGCCAGTAGTCCTCGGACTAGCGCCCCGAGGGTAGGCCAGTACTTC
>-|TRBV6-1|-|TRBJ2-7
CASTPFFSYEQYF
TGTGCCAGCACCCCGTTCTTCTCCTACGAGCAGTACTTC
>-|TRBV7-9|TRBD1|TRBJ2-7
CASSGSGTGDYEQYF
TGTGCCAGCAGCGGGTCCGGGACAGGAGACTACGAGCAGTACTTC
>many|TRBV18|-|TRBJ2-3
CASSPASTSTDTQYF
TGTGCCAGCTCACCGGCCTCAACTAGCACAGATACGCAGTATTTT
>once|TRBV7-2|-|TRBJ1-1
CASSLNGAGTEAFF
TGTGCCAGCAGCTTAAATGGGGCCGGTACTGAAGCTTTCTTT
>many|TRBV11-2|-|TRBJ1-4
CASSLHSDEKLFF
TGTGCCAGCAGCTTACATTCGGATGAAAAACTGTTTTTT
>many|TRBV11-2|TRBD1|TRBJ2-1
CASSLGVYTGGYNEQFF
TGTGCCAGCAGCTTAGGGGTTTATACAGGGGGTTACAATGAGCAGTTCTTC
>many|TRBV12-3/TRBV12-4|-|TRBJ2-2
CASSPINTGELFF
TGTGCCAGCAGTCCGATTAACACCGGGGAGCTGTTTTTT
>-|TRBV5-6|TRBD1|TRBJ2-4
CASSLRGLLKNIQYF
TGTGCCAGCAGCTTAAGGGGGCTCCTGAAAAACATTCAGTACTTC
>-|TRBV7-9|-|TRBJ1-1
CASSPRVNTEAFF
TGTGCCAGCAGCCCCCGGGTGAACACTGAAGCTTTCTTT
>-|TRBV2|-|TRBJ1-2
CASSADGAAFGAF
TGTGCCAGCAGTGCCGATGGGGCAGCCTTCGGGGCCTTC
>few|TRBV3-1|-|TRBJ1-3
CASSQGGENTIYF
TGTGCCAGCAGCCAAGGCGGGGAGAACACCATATATTTT
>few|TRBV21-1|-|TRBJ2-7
CASRATRTETYEQYF
TGTGCCAGCAGGGCGACCAGGACGGAGACCTACGAGCAGTACTTC
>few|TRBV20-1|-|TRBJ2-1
CSARVGLTYSSYNEQFF
TGCAGTGCTAGAGTCGGTCTGACTTATAGCTCCTACAATGAGCAGTTCTTC
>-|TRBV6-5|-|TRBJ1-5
CASSRTVYSNQPQHF
TGTGCCAGCAGCAGGACAGTTTATAGCAATCAGCCCCAGCATTTT
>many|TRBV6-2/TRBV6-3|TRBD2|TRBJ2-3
CASSISGGGPDTQYF
TGTGCCAGCAGTATTAGCGGGGGCGGCCCAGATACGCAGTATTTT
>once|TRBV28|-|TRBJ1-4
CASSSWARGTGVEKLFF
TGTGCCAGCAGTTCCTGGGCGAGGGGTACCGGGGTGGAAAAACTGTTTTTT
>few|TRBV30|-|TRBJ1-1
CAWSLPRGEAFF
TGTGCCTGGAGTCTACCCCGAGGGGAAGCTTTCTTT
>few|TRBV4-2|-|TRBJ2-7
CASGSRVQYEQYF
TGTGCCAGCGGATCTAGGGTTCAGTACGAGCAGTACTTC
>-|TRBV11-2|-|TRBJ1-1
CASSLDWGVNTEAFF
TGTGCCAGCAGCTTAGATTGGGGTGTGAACACTGAAGCTTTCTTT
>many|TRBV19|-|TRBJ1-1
CASTPGTSSTEAFF
TGTGCCAGTACCCCCGGCACGTCTAGCACTGAAGCTTTCTTT
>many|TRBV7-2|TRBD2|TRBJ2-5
CASSLGGGVRGETQYF
TGTGCCAGCAGCTTAGGGGGGGGAGTCCGTGGAGAGACCCAGTACTTC
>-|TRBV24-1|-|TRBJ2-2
CATLGEGGELFF
TGTGCCACCTTGGGGGAAGGCGGGGAGCTGTTTTTT
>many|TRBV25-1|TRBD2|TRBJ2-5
CASSESVTSDQETQYF
TGTGCCAGCAGTGAATCTGTGACTAGCGACCAAGAGACCCAGTACTTC
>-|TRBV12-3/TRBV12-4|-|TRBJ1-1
CASSSGGNPEAFF
TGTGCCAGCAGTTCTGGGGGGAACCCTGAAGCTTTCTTT
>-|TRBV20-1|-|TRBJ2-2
CSARGGPNTGELFF
TGCAGTGCTAGAGGCGGACCTAACACCGGGGAGCTGTTTTTT
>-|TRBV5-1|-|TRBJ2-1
CASSLRPGDGSWGSYNEQFF
TGCGCCAGCAGTTTGAGGCCCGGGGACGGATCATGGGGGTCCTACAATGAGCAGTTCTTC
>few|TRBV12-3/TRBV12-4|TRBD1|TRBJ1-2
CASSLGQGLYGYTF
TGTGCCAGCAGTCTTGGACAGGGACTCTATGGCTACACCTTC
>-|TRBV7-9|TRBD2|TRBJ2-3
CAGSQTVAGLAGAFFTDTQYF
TGTGCCGGTAGCCAGACAGTCGCAGGACTAGCGGGAGCCTTTTTCACAGATACGCAGTATTTT
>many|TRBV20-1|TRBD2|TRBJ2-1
CSARPASGRLSSYNEQFF
TGCAGTGCTAGACCGGCTAGCGGGAGGCTTAGCTCCTACAATGAGCAGTTCTTC
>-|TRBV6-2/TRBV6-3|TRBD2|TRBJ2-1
CASSSGTSGSNEQFF
TGTGCCAGCAGTTCAGGGACTAGCGGGAGCAATGAGCAGTTCTTC
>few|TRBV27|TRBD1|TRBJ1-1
CASGSRDRGQGTEAFF
TGTGCCAGCGGGTCCAGGGACAGGGGGCAAGGCACTGAAGCTTTCTTT
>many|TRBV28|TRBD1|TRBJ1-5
CASSMTGGNNQPQHF
TGTGCCAGCAGTATGACAGGGGGAAACAATCAGCCCCAGCATTTT
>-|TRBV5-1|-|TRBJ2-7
CASSPGTPEWGQYF
TGCGCCAGCAGCCCGGGGACACCGGAATGGGGGCAGTACTTC
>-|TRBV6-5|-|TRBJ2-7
CASRRPGEYEQYF
TGTGCCAGCAGAAGACCGGGAGAATACGAGCAGTACTTC
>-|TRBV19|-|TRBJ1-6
CASSIRAGDNSPLHF
TGTGCCAGTAGTATAAGGGCCGGCGATAATTCACCCCTCCACTTT
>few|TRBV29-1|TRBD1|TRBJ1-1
CSVEVGQGNTEAFF
TGCAGCGTTGAAGTCGGACAGGGGAACACTGAAGCTTTCTTT
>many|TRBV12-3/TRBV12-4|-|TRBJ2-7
CASSPTVTAREQYF
TGTGCCAGCAGCCCGACAGTCACCGCGCGGGAGCAGTACTTC
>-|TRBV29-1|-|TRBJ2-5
CSHQGGEETQYF
TGCAGCCACCAGGGTGGTGAAGAGACCCAGTACTTC
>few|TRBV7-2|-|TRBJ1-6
CASSDYSYSPLHF
TGTGCCAGCAGCGATTATAGTTATTCACCCCTCCACTTT
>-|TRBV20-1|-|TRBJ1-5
CSAREWGNQPQHF
TGCAGTGCTAGAGAGTGGGGCAATCAGCCCCAGCATTTT
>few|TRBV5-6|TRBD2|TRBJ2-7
CATGLADSSYEQYF
TGTGCCACCGGACTAGCGGATAGCTCCTACGAGCAGTACTTC
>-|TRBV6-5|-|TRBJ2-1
CASSLRGSYNEQFF
TGTGCCTCCTCCCTCCGGGGGTCCTACAATGAGCAGTTCTTC